The 2 T cell receptor beta chains reported below all come from one sample, sequenced in a study of shared clonotypes between healthy human individuals. Generated by immunoSEQ multiplex PCR, the TCRdb table keeps only in-frame clones and is missing some. The sample shows about 1.1 million clones, 70% to 80% of them seen only once. The specimen was memory CD4+ T cells from PBMCs. Noted subset: CD45RA-negative fraction. The receptors stem from a young man in good health. Some clones in this sample may be carry-over from other donors' samples.

Only one count was recorded for this clone. The chain has TRBV28 and TRBJ2-3; 12 bases fit TRBD2. Losses at the gene ends were 1 base for V and 5 bases for J; bases not matched to a gene: 7. Germline V gene data show CDR1 as MDHEN and CDR2 as SYDVKM. The CDR3 totals 17 residues. CDR3 sequence reads: CASSLSFLAGGKDTQYF. CDR3 nucleotides: TGTGCCAGCAGTTTATCCTTCCTAGCGGGGGGGAAAGATACGCAGTATTTT.

The chain is built from TRBV19 and TRBJ2-5; 8 bases agree with TRBD2. V was clipped by 7 bases and J by 5 bases; unmatched bases: 12. CDR3 length equals 15 residues. The germline V gene has CDR1 LNHDA and CDR2 SQIVND (reference sequence). CDR3 coding DNA: TGTGCCAGTATGCCTTCGGGAGGGCCTGGGGAGACCCAGTACTTC. Translated: CASMPSGGPGETQYF.